This T cell receptor beta chain stems from a study of blood T cells in healthy people across ages. Next came a second PCR, run for roughly 6 to 11 cycles, which used a sample-barcoded 5' primer along with a J-beta primer mix. Paired-end reads containing CDR3 totaled no fewer than 3 million for each sample. Using its own MiXCR run on the 5' RACE reads, TCRdb lists one record per CDR3 protein. This table holds roughly 1,800,000 distinct CDR3 sequences, just under 50% found once. Drawing of peripheral blood yielded about 10 milliliters from each donor. A minimum of 6 micrograms of total RNA was extracted per sample. The CDR3 length is 14 residues. V lost 5 bases to trimming and J lost 8 bases; unmatched junction nucleotides: 11. Regarding the study as a whole: Donor CMV status was unknown, possibly confounding expanded clonotype changes.

Details on this clonotype: What it binds is unknown.

The genes are TRBV12-3 or TRBV12-4 and TRBJ1-2; TRBD1 agrees at 7 bases. The sample comprised blood. The TCR sequence derives from a woman aged 40-49 years in good health. CDR3 sequence: CASSGTRQGGGYTF. In DNA form, the CDR3 reads TGTGCCAGCAGTGGGACGAGACAGGGAGGAGGCTACACCTTC.